The 31 T cell receptor beta chains below all came from one sample that was sequenced in a study of blood T cell repertoires in COVID-19. The protocol was immunoSEQ multiplex PCR, while the TCRdb copy is restricted to in-frame clones and leaves out a portion. This sample yields some 150,000 clones, of which 86% are seen a single time; 9.5% to 13% belongs to the top ten. The specimen was peripheral blood. Every receptor here comes from a woman aged 55-70 years with COVID-19, enrolled during active disease.

This clone showed up just once. The chain carries TRBV9 and TRBJ1-3, with 7 bases fitting TRBD1. This CDR3 contains 14 residues. In germline, CDR1 is SGDLS, CDR2 YYNGEE. Trimming cost V 0 bases and J 6 bases; bases outside gene matches: 3. The CDR3 protein is CASSVGQGINTIYF. DNA for the CDR3: TGTGCCAGCAGCGTAGGACAGGGAATAAACACCATATATTTT.

The chain recombines TRBV13 with TRBJ2-4; D possibly corresponds to TRBD1 (6 bases). Germline values: CDR1 PRHDT, CDR2 FYEKMQ (reference sequence). CDR3 length equals 16 residues. Trimming left V 5 bases short and J 0 bases short, with 14 bases between. The CDR3 here is CASSPAGDVAKNIQYF. As DNA, the CDR3 is TGTGCCAGCAGCCCTGCAGGGGACGTAGCCAAAAACATTCAGTACTTC.

This rearrangement joins TRBV3-1 (or the pseudogene TRBV3-2) to TRBJ2-2; 8 bases align to TRBD1. The CDR3 length is 15 residues. CDR1 and CDR2 (germline): LGHDT, YNNKEL (reference sequence). V gave up 7 bases and J gave up 6 bases; unmatched junction bases: 10. The chain's CDR3 is CASMTRGPGAGELFF. The CDR3 nucleotides read TGTGCCAGCATGACCAGGGGGCCCGGGGCCGGGGAGCTGTTTTTT.

V and J are TRBV30 and TRBJ2-1; D is undetermined. V was shortened by 2 bases and J by 12 bases, with 11 bases between the two germline ends. The CDR3 is 11 residues long. Germline CDR1 is GTSNPN and CDR2 is SVGIG (reference sequence). The CDR3 loop reads CAWSLATGQFF. The CDR3 DNA follows: TGTGCCTGGAGTCTGGCAACGGGGCAGTTCTTC.

The V gene is TRBV6-2 or TRBV6-3, the J gene TRBJ1-5; perhaps TRBD1 as D (5 bases). The CDR3 length is 11 residues. Germline V gene data show CDR1 as MNHEY and CDR2 as SVGEGT. Trimming stripped 5 bases from V and 7 bases from J, with 6 bases between. CDR3 protein: CASSRGQPQHF. CDR3 nucleotide sequence: TGTGCCAGCAGTAGGGGACAGCCCCAGCATTTT.

This sequence joins TRBV13 and TRBJ2-1; 10 nucleotides align to TRBD2. The germline CDR1 and CDR2 sequences are PRHDT and FYEKMQ (reference sequence). This CDR3 contains 15 residues. The ends lost 8 bases at V and 7 bases at J; junction bases unmatched: 11. The CDR3 sequence: CASAKLAGKGNEQFF. DNA of the CDR3: TGTGCCAGCGCTAAACTAGCGGGGAAAGGGAATGAGCAGTTCTTC.

V is TRBV29-1 and J is TRBJ1-2; 8 bases agree with TRBD1. CDR3 length equals 13 residues. V lost 2 bases to trimming and J lost 8 bases; unmatched junction nucleotides: 7. In germline, CDR1 is SQVTM, CDR2 ANQGSEA. Here the CDR3 DNA reads TGCAGCGTTGAATGGCAGGGGGCATGGGGCTACACCTTC. It is translated as CSVEWQGAWGYTF.

The chain combines TRBV25-1 with TRBJ2-1; TRBD1 might be the D (5 bases). Trimming stripped 4 bases from V and 6 bases from J, with 7 bases between. In germline, CDR1 is MGHDK, CDR2 SYGVNS. The length of the CDR3 is 12 residues. The CDR3 DNA is TGTGCCAGCAGTGTAGGGGTCAATGAGCAGTTCTTC. As protein: CASSVGVNEQFF.

In DNA, the CDR3 is TGTGCCAGCAGCTTAGTCCCACTAGCGGCAGCCTACAATGAGCAGTTCTTC. It encodes CASSLVPLAAAYNEQFF. The chain joins TRBV7-2 to TRBJ2-1; 8 positions match TRBD2. The CDR3 runs to 17 residues. J gave up 2 bases and V 1 base, and 7 bases lay outside the gene matches. CDR1 is SGHTA, CDR2 FQGNSA, per germline. The entire variable domain, with the rest obtained from reference TRBV7-2 and TRBJ2-1, is as follows: GAGVSQSPSNKVTEKGKDVELRCDPISGHTALYWYRQSLGQGLEFLIYFQGNSAPDKSGLPSDRFSAERTGGSVSTLTIQRTQQEDSAVYLCASSLVPLAAAYNEQFFGPGTRLTVL.

V and J are TRBV28 and TRBJ2-7, with 9 bases lining up with TRBD1. This CDR3 has 16 residues. The germline V gene has CDR1 MDHEN and CDR2 SYDVKM. The J segment lost 2 bases and the V segment lost 6 bases, leaving 11 bases of the junction unmatched. CDR3 region: CASSPTMGTGTYEQYF. The CDR3 DNA is TGTGCCAGCAGCCCCACCATGGGGACAGGGACCTACGAGCAGTACTTC.

The CDR3 here is CASSWLAGGRAYNEQFF. CDR3 coding DNA: TGTGCCAGCTCCTGGCTAGCGGGAGGGAGGGCTTACAATGAGCAGTTCTTC. The rearrangement links TRBV27 to TRBJ2-1; TRBD2 matches 12 bases. V shed 8 bases, J shed 4 bases, and the junction held 12 bases outside the gene matches. The CDR3 is 17 amino acids. CDR1 is MNHEY and CDR2 is SMNVEV in the germline V gene (reference sequence).

V gene TRBV11-3 combines with J gene TRBJ1-1; D gene uncertain. This CDR3 is built from 13 residues. Germline CDR1 and CDR2: SGHNT and YENEEA. V dropped 5 bases and J dropped 11 bases, with 18 bases sitting between them. The CDR3 DNA follows: TGTGCCAGCAGCCCCCGGAGCACCAATCAGGCTTTCTTT. As protein: CASSPRSTNQAFF.

The rearrangement links TRBV12-3 or TRBV12-4 to TRBJ1-2; perhaps TRBD1 as D (6 bases). This CDR3 region has 13 residues. V was pared by 1 base and J by 6 bases, with 9 bases between. The CDR3 region is CASSLGAGDGYTF. CDR3 coding DNA: TGTGCCAGCAGTTTAGGGGCAGGGGATGGCTACACCTTC.

This sequence joins TRBV7-2 and TRBJ1-5; 9 nucleotides match TRBD1. CDR1 and CDR2 (germline): SGHTA, FQGNSA. V lost 5 bases, J lost 7 bases, and 6 bases stayed unmatched. The CDR3 runs to 14 residues. CDR3 protein: CASSRDRVDQPQHF. The CDR3 bases are TGTGCCAGCAGCCGGGACAGGGTAGACCAGCCCCAGCATTTT.

The rearrangement joins TRBV19 to TRBJ1-1, with D perhaps matching TRBD1 (6 bases). V lost 5 bases and J lost 4, with 17 bases in between. The V gene's germline CDR1 is LNHDA and CDR2 SQIVND (reference sequence). The CDR3 extends over 15 amino acids. DNA of the CDR3: TGTGCCAGTAGTCCCCGGGGGGGCTGGGTCACTGAAGCTTTCTTT. The encoded protein is CASSPRGGWVTEAFF.

This clone turned up a few times. This chain connects TRBV6-5 to TRBJ2-7; 8 positions agree with TRBD1. CDR1 and CDR2 from the germline V gene are MNHEY and SVGAGI. The V and J ends lost 4 bases and 2 bases, in that order; junction bases with no gene match: 4. This CDR3 spans 14 amino acids. The CDR3 protein is CASSSTGVAYEQYF. CDR3 DNA: TGTGCCAGCAGTTCGACAGGGGTAGCCTACGAGCAGTACTTC.

This clone was detected only a few times. V usage is TRBV14 and J usage is TRBJ1-4, with D tentatively TRBD1 (5 bases). Germline loops: CDR1 SGHDN, CDR2 FVKESK. Trimming left V 2 bases short and J 5 bases short, with 12 bases between. CDR3 length: 15 amino acids. The CDR3 DNA follows: TGTGCCAGCAGCCAACGAGAGGGGAGGAATGAAAAACTGTTTTTT. Protein product: CASSQREGRNEKLFF.

The J gene is TRBJ1-2, the V gene TRBV11-2; maybe TRBD1 (5 bases). The V end lost 1 base, the J end lost 3 bases, and 9 bases lay between the germline ends. Germline V gives CDR1 SGHAT, CDR2 FQNNGV. The CDR3 covers 14 residues. The DNA for the CDR3 is TGTGCCAGCAGCTTAGGGGCGGGGGACTATGGCTACACCTTC. Amino acid sequence: CASSLGAGDYGYTF.

CDR3 sequence: CASSATGVTGELFF. CDR3 coding DNA: TGCGCCAGCAGCGCGACAGGGGTCACCGGGGAGCTGTTTTTT. The chain is built from TRBV5-1 and TRBJ2-2; 8 positions agree with TRBD1. CDR1 and CDR2 from the germline V gene are SGHRS and YFSETQ. CDR3 length: 14 residues. V lost 4 bases, J lost 4 bases, and 3 bases stayed unmatched. Complete variable domain (other parts from reference TRBV5-1 and TRBJ2-2): KAGVTQTPRYLIKTRGQQVTLSCSPISGHRSVSWYQQTPGQGLQFLFEYFSETQRNKGNFPGRFSGRQFSNSRSEMNVSTLELGDSALYLCASSATGVTGELFFGEGSRLTVL.

V usage is TRBV24-1 and J usage is TRBJ1-4; 8 nucleotides agree with TRBD1. CDR3 size: 15 residues. The trim removed 3 bases at V and 6 bases at J, leaving 5 bases unmatched. Germline loops: CDR1 KGHDR, CDR2 SFDVKD. The CDR3 DNA is TGTGCCACCAGTGATCCTGGACAGGGTGATGAAAAACTGTTTTTT. Its protein is CATSDPGQGDEKLFF.

The rearrangement uses TRBV21-1 and TRBJ1-5; the DNA was not used to check the table's D call, TRBD1. TRBV21-1 is termed a pseudogene. This CDR3 is built from 16 residues. The CDR3 reads CASSKGSGYSNQPQHF. DNA of the CDR3: TGTGCCAGCAGCAAAGGGTCAGGGTATAGCAATCAGCCCCAGCATTTT.

J is TRBJ1-1 and V is TRBV7-8, with 7 bases matching TRBD1. J was trimmed by 6 bases and V by 1 base; bases with no gene match: 5. Germline CDR1 reads SGHVS; CDR2 reads FQNEAQ. There are 14 residues in the CDR3. The DNA for the CDR3 is TGTGCCAGCAGCTTAGACAGGGGAAGGGCTGAAGCTTTCTTT. Its protein product is CASSLDRGRAEAFF. The variable domain in full, with the rest retrieved from reference TRBV7-8 and TRBJ1-1, is GAGVSQSPRYKVAKRGQDVALRCDPISGHVSLFWYQQALGQGPEFLTYFQNEAQLDKSGLPSDRFFAERPEGSVSTLKIQRTQQEDSAVYLCASSLDRGRAEAFFGQGTRLTVV.

This clone was counted only a few times. The chain carries TRBV30 and TRBJ1-2; possible D gene TRBD1, 5 bases. The CDR3 spans 13 residues. Trimming stripped 2 bases from V and 8 bases from J, with 15 bases between. The V gene's germline CDR1 is GTSNPN and CDR2 SVGIG (reference sequence). The CDR3 sequence is CAWSFGRVGGYTF. The CDR3 DNA sequence: TGTGCCTGGAGTTTCGGCAGGGTGGGCGGCTACACCTTC. Based on the CDR3 plus reference TRBV30 and TRBJ1-2, the full variable domain is SQTIHQWPATLVQPVGSPLSLECTVEGTSNPNLYWYRQAAGRGLQLLFYSVGIGQISSEVPQNLSASRPQDRQFILSSKKLLLSDSGFYLCAWSFGRVGGYTFGSGTRLTVV.

The chain carries TRBV30 and TRBJ2-2; 8 bases are a match to TRBD2. Germline V lookup: CDR1 GTSNPN, CDR2 SVGIG (reference sequence). J was trimmed by 4 bases and V by 5 bases; bases with no gene match: 9. The CDR3 runs 15 residues. CDR3 protein: CAWGAGGPGTGELFF. The DNA of the CDR3 is TGTGCCTGGGGGGCGGGGGGCCCGGGCACCGGGGAGCTGTTTTTT.

The chain recombines TRBV6-2 or TRBV6-3 with TRBJ2-7, with TRBD2 matching over 10 bases. CDR3 length: 18 amino acids. CDR1 and CDR2 (germline): MNHEY, SVGEGT. Losses at the gene ends were 2 bases for V and 0 bases for J; bases not matched to a gene: 10. The DNA for the CDR3 is TGTGCCAGCAGTTACCCCCCCGGGACTAGCGAAAACTCCTACGAGCAGTACTTC. Translation gives CASSYPPGTSENSYEQYF.

The chain recombines TRBV7-9 with TRBJ2-5; D gene ambiguous. There are 14 residues in the CDR3. Germline CDR1 reads SEHNR; CDR2 reads FQNEAQ (reference sequence). The V end was cut by 5 bases, the J end by 0 bases, with 10 bases between. CDR3 region: CASSLTTDQETQYF. As DNA, the CDR3 is TGTGCCAGCAGCCTGACAACAGACCAAGAGACCCAGTACTTC. The full variable domain, in which reference TRBV7-9 and TRBJ2-5 provide the parts outside the CDR3, is DTGVSQNPRHKITKRGQNVTFRCDPISEHNRLYWYRQTLGQGPEFLTYFQNEAQLEKSRLLSDRFSAERPKGSFSTLEIQRTEQGDSAMYLCASSLTTDQETQYFGPGTRLLVL.

The chain couples TRBV9 to TRBJ1-1; D call uncertain. V was trimmed by 2 bases and J by 1 base, leaving 9 bases between them. Germline V gene lookup returns CDR1 SGDLS and CDR2 YYNGEE. The CDR3 runs to 14 residues. For the CDR3, the DNA is TGTGCCAGCAGCGTCCAGGTCGGGAACACTGAAGCTTTCTTT. This translates into CASSVQVGNTEAFF. Filled out from reference TRBV9 and TRBJ1-1, the complete variable domain reads DSGVTQTPKHLITATGQRVTLRCSPRSGDLSVYWYQQSLDQGLQFLIQYYNGEERAKGNILERFSAQQFPDLHSELNLSSLELGDSALYFCASSVQVGNTEAFFGQGTRLTVV.

The chain employs TRBV29-1 and TRBJ1-1, with a possible D match to TRBD1 (6 bases). Germline CDR1 is SQVTM and CDR2 is ANQGSEA. Trimming removed 7 bases from V and 4 bases from J, with 16 bases in between. The CDR3 consists of 13 residues. The CDR3 DNA reads as TGCAGCGGGGACGATGGGGGCCCCACTGAAGCTTTCTTT. Translated, it gives CSGDDGGPTEAFF. The full variable domain, completed using reference TRBV29-1 and TRBJ1-1, is SAVISQKPSRDICQRGTSLTIQCQVDSQVTMMFWYRQQPGQSLTLIATANQGSEATYESGFVIDKFPISRPNLTFSTLTVSNMSPEDSSIYLCSGDDGGPTEAFFGQGTRLTVV.

The gene calls are TRBV5-6 and TRBJ2-7, with 9 bases aligning to TRBD2. This CDR3 is 15 amino acids long. V trimming: 3 bases; J trimming: 7 bases; junction bases outside the gene matches: 11. Germline CDR1 reads SGHDT; CDR2 reads YYEEEE. CDR3: CASSSISGLAREQYF. The CDR3 coding sequence is TGTGCCAGCAGCTCTATTTCGGGACTAGCTCGGGAGCAGTACTTC. The variable domain in full, completed from reference TRBV5-6 and TRBJ2-7, reads DAGVTQSPTHLIKTRGQQVTLRCSPKSGHDTVSWYQQALGQGPQFIFQYYEEEERQRGNFPDRFSGHQFPNYSSELNVNALLLGDSALYLCASSSISGLAREQYFGPGTRLTVT.

This sequence joins TRBV7-8 and TRBJ2-1, with a possible D match to TRBD2 (6 bases). The length of the CDR3 is 16 residues. Trimming removed 1 base from V and 0 bases from J, with 10 bases in between. CDR1 SGHVS and CDR2 FQNEAQ come from the germline V gene. The CDR3 is CASSLVGGGSYNEQFF. CDR3 DNA sequence: TGTGCCAGCAGCTTAGTTGGGGGAGGCTCCTACAATGAGCAGTTCTTC. The whole variable domain, remainder taken from reference TRBV7-8 and TRBJ2-1, is GAGVSQSPRYKVAKRGQDVALRCDPISGHVSLFWYQQALGQGPEFLTYFQNEAQLDKSGLPSDRFFAERPEGSVSTLKIQRTQQEDSAVYLCASSLVGGGSYNEQFFGPGTRLTVL.

The chain couples TRBV10-3 to TRBJ2-2; tentative D call: TRBD1 (5 bases). Germline CDR1 reads ENHRY; CDR2 reads SYGVKD. Between the trimmed V and J ends, which lost 6 bases and 7 bases, there was a span of 12 bases. This CDR3 comprises 13 residues. CDR3 DNA: TGTGCCATCAGGGCAGGGTCGGTCGGGGAGCTGTTTTTT. Its protein product is CAIRAGSVGELFF.